This entry concerns a single T cell receptor (beta chain). The antigen this receptor binds is unknown. Base qualities were left out, and no much larger clone turns up one base away. This sample stems from a study of blood T cell repertoires in COVID-19 (dated by TCRdb to 2019 to 2021). Regarding the complete study: The collaborator samples originated in the United States, Italy and Spain and spanned the acute and convalescent phases of COVID-19. The dataset comprised deeply sampled blood TCRbeta repertoires from subjects exposed to, actively infected with, or recovered from COVID-19. Where HLA class I and class II types were available, the types were taken from metadata supplied by the sample provider, not from assay-based typing. The samples were drawn from two sources: the first 160 participants of the ongoing ImmuneRACE study, and fewer than 1,500 subjects contributed by 6 global collaborators. Sample metadata almost always included a de-identified subject ID, COVID-19 status, age in years and sex. The prospective study material was composed of cDNA or gDNA derived from T cells, B-cell-depleted T cells, or PBMCs. The repertoires were made available in a free public database intended to serve as a resource for research on the immune response to SARS-CoV-2.

Whole blood was collected in K2EDTA tubes by collaborating institutions according to the institutions' own protocols. For TCRbeta analysis, collaborator samples were shipped as frozen whole blood, as isolated PBMCs, or as DNA extracted from either sample type. Results and caveats for the whole study, not just this receptor: How much clinical and demographic metadata was included differed by source and by participant, and the metadata was provided uncurated.

According to the germline V gene (reference sequence), CDR1 reads MNHEY and CDR2 reads SMNVEV. V ends up 7 bases short and J 3 bases short, with an unmatched junction base count of 17. The CDR3 holds 19 amino acids from the cysteine to the phenylalanine. Only the CDR3 portion is preserved as DNA: 57 bases, with reading frame beginning at the first base. The immunoSEQ Assay, a bias-controlled multiplex PCR, was used to amplify TCRbeta CDR3 regions from genomic DNA. As for how the authors treated the data: The number of nucleated cells in each sample was estimated by amplification of reference gene primers within the assay. To quantify the absolute abundance of each unique TCRbeta CDR3 rearrangement, sequence reads were collapsed and filtered. Productive Simpson clonality was computed per sample as the square root of Simpson's diversity index over productive rearrangements. The table was pulled from immuneACCESS by TCRdb, which kept in-frame rearrangements only. Such tables lose some clones; where checked, under half of the loss comes from unresolved V genes, and the rest has no known cause. For V, J and clone size, that table is used; D and trimming come from the DNA. This sample has about 7,200 clones in its table, and roughly 86% of those were observed once. Jointly, the top ten make up 22% of the sample.

This receptor was taken from a human donor in a cohort sampled during active COVID-19. The chain uses TRBV27 and TRBJ2-2; 10 nucleotides in the junction match TRBD2. Source material: peripheral blood. The DNA sequence reads TGTGCCAGCACCTATGTAGCGGGGGGCTTTACCCGAGACACCGGGGAGCTGTTTTTT. It specifies CASTYVAGGFTRDTGELFF.